The clone carrying this TCR beta chain appeared a single time. One end of the junction fails to match germline, which may point to a read error. The sample comes from a study of regulatory T cells in long-lasting Graves disease. Regarding time point: persistent/refractory GD, antithyroid drugs over 5 years with positive TRAb. There was RNA extracted from PBMCs, and the TCR library was made from it. Combining iRepertoire HTBI primers with Arm-PCR of CDR3 regions, the authors built TCR beta libraries. Using its own MiXCR run on the multiplex PCR reads, TCRdb lists one record per CDR3 protein. The table shows about 430,000 distinct CDR3 sequences, with around a fifth occurring only once. The source of this sequence is a female donor with Graves disease. The sequences come from peripheral blood mononuclear cells (PBMCs), collected when the disease was refractory, from a patient treated with antithyroid drugs.

The CDR3 region has the DNA TGTGCCGGCAGTCCCCTAGCGGGTGCTAGCACAGATACGCAGTATTTT. It specifies CAGSPLAGASTDTQYF. The chain links TRBV28 to TRBJ2-3; 8 nucleotides line up with TRBD2. The CDR3 consists of 16 residues. From germline, CDR1 is MDHEN and CDR2 SYDVKM.